The present entry profiles one T cell receptor beta chain with its context. This sample was taken from a study of blood T cell repertoires in COVID-19. The CDR3 covers 16 residues. Germline V lookup: CDR1 SGHDN, CDR2 FVKESK. Unmatched junction bases numbered 7, after V lost 5 bases and J lost 3 bases. Profiling relied on immunoSEQ multiplex PCR, and the TCRdb table lists in-frame clones only, not all of them. The sample holds tens of thousands of clones, approximately 78% seen once. This receptor was taken from an older woman with acute or convalescent COVID-19. The chain carries TRBV14 and TRBJ2-2; 9 bases are a match to TRBD1. The sample taken for sequencing was peripheral blood. The CDR3 region is CASSYRDRAYTGELFF. CDR3 coding DNA: TGTGCCAGCAGCTACCGGGACAGGGCTTACACCGGGGAGCTGTTTTTT.